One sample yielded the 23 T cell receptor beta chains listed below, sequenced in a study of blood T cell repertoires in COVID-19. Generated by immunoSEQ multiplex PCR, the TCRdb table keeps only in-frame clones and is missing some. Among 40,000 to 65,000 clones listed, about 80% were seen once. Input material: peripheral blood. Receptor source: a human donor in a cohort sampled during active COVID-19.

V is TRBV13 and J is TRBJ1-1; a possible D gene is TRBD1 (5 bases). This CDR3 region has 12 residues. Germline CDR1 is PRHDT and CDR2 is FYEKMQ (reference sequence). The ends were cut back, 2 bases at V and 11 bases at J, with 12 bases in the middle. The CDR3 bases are TGTGCCAGCAGCTTAAGGGGCCGGGGGGCTTTCTTT. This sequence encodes CASSLRGRGAFF.

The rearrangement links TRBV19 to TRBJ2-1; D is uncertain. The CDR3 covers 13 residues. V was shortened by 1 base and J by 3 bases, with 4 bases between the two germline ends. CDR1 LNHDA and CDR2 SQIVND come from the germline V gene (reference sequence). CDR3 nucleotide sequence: TGTGCCAGTAGTATAGCCTTCTACAATGAGCAGTTCTTC. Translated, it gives CASSIAFYNEQFF. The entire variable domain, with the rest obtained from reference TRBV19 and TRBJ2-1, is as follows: DGGITQSPKYLFRKEGQNVTLSCEQNLNHDAMYWYRQDPGQGLRLIYYSQIVNDFQKGDIAEGYSVSREKKESFPLTVTSAQKNPTAFYLCASSIAFYNEQFFGPGTRLTVL.

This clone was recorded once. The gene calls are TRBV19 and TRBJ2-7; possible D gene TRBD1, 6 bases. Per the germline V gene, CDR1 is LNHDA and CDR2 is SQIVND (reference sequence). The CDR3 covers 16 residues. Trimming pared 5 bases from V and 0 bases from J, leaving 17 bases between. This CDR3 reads CASSVQGRGSSYEQYF. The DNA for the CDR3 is TGTGCCAGTAGTGTACAGGGTAGGGGAAGCTCCTACGAGCAGTACTTC.

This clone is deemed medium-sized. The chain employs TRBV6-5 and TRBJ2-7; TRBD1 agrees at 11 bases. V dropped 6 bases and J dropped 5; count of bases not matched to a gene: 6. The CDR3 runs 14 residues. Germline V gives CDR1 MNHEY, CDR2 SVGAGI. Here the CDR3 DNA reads TGTGCCAGCAGAAGGACAGGGGGCGTGAACGAGCAGTACTTC. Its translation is CASRRTGGVNEQYF.

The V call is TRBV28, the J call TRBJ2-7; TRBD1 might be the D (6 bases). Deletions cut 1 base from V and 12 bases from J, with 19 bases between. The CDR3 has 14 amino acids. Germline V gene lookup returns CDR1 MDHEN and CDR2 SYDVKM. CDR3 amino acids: CASSLLGTQKALYF. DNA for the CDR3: TGTGCCAGCAGTTTATTAGGGACACAAAAGGCTCTGTACTTC.

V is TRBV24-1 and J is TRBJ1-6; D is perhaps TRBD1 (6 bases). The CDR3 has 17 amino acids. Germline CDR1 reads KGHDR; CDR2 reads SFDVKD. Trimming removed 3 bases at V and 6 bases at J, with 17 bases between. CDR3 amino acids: CATSDPSGTRFNSPLHF. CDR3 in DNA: TGTGCCACCAGTGATCCATCCGGGACACGCTTTAATTCACCCCTCCACTTT.

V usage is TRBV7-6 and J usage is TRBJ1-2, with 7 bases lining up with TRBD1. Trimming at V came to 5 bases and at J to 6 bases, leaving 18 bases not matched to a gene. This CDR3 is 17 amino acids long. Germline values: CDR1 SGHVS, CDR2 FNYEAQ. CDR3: CASSPRGSVGAYDGYTF. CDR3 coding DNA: TGTGCCAGCAGCCCCAGGGGGTCCGTTGGAGCCTACGATGGCTACACCTTC.

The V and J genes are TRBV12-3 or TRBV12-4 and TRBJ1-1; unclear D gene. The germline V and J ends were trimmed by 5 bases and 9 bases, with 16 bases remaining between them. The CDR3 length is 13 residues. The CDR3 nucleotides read TGTGCCAGCAGTCCACTGTTCCGAGGAAAAGCTTTCTTT. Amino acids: CASSPLFRGKAFF.

The CDR3 loop is CASSLNSGITEAFF. CDR3 bases: TGTGCCAGCAGCTTGAATTCAGGGATCACTGAAGCTTTCTTT. V usage is TRBV5-6 and J usage is TRBJ1-1, with D maybe TRBD1 (5 bases). The V and J ends lost 1 base and 4 bases respectively, with 11 bases between them. CDR3 size: 14 residues. Per germline, CDR1 SGHDT and CDR2 YYEEEE.

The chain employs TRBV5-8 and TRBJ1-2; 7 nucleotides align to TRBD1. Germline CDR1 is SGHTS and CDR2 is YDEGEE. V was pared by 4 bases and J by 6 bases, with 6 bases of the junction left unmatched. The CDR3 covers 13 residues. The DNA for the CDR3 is TGTGCCAGCAGCAAGACAGGGCGAGATGGCTACACCTTC. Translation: CASSKTGRDGYTF. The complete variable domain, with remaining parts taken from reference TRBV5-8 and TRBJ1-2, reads EAGVTQSPTHLIKTRGQQATLRCSPISGHTSVYWYQQALGLGLQFLLWYDEGEERNRGNFPPRFSGRQFPNYSSELNVNALELEDSALYLCASSKTGRDGYTFGSGTRLTVV.

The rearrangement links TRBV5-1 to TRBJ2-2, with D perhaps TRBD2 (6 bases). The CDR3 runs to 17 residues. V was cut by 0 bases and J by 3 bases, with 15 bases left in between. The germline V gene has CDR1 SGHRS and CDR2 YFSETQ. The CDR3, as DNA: TGCGCCAGCAGCTTGGGGGGCGGAGGGGCCTACACCGGGGAGCTGTTTTTT. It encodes CASSLGGGGAYTGELFF.

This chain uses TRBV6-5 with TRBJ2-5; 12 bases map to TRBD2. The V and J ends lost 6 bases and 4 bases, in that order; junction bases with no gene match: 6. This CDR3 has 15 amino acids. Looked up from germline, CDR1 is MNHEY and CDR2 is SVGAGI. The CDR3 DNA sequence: TGTGCCAGCAGGCGAGGACTAGCGGGGCTAGAGACCCAGTACTTC. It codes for CASRRGLAGLETQYF.

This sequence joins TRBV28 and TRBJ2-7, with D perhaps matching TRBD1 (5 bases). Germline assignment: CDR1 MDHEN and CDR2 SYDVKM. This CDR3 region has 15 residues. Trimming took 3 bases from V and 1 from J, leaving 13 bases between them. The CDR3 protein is CASSFIQGSSYEQYF. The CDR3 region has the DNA TGTGCCAGCAGTTTCATTCAGGGCAGTTCCTACGAGCAGTACTTC.

Here the CDR3 reads CAISDPAGGNTEAFF. CDR3 nucleotide sequence: TGTGCCATCAGTGATCCTGCAGGGGGGAACACTGAAGCTTTCTTT. V and J are TRBV10-3 and TRBJ1-1; 7 nucleotides line up with TRBD1. From germline, CDR1 is ENHRY and CDR2 SYGVKD. CDR3 length equals 15 residues. V lost 3 bases, J lost 1 base, and 5 bases stayed unmatched.

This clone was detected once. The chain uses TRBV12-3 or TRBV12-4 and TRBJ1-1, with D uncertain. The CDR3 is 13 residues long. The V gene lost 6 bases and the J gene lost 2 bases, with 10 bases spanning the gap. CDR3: CASRYPHNTEAFF. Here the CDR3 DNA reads TGTGCCAGCAGGTATCCACACAACACTGAAGCTTTCTTT.

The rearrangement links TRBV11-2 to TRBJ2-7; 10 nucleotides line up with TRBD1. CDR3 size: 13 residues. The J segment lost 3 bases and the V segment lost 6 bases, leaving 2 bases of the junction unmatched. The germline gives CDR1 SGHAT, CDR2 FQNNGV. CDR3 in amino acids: CASRGQGIYEQYF. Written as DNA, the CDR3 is TGTGCCAGCAGGGGACAGGGGATCTACGAGCAGTACTTC.

The CDR3 here is CASSQAGGARYGYTF. CDR3 DNA: TGTGCCAGCAGCCAGGCTGGCGGGGCGCGCTATGGCTACACCTTC. The rearrangement uses TRBV3-1 (or the pseudogene TRBV3-2) and TRBJ1-2, with D possibly matching TRBD1 (5 bases). V dropped 3 bases and J dropped 4 bases, with 15 bases sitting between them. Per the germline V gene, CDR1 is LGHDT and CDR2 is YNNKEL (reference sequence). There are 15 residues in the CDR3.

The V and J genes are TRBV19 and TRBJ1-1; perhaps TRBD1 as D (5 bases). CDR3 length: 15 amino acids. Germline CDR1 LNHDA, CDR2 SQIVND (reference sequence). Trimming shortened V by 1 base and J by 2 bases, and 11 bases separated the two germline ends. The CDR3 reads CASSIVLGVNTEAFF. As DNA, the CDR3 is TGTGCCAGTAGTATAGTGTTAGGGGTAAACACTGAAGCTTTCTTT.

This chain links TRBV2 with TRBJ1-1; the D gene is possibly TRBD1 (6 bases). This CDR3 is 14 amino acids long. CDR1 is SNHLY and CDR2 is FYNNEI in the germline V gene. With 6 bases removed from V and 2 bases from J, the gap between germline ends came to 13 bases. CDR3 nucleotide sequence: TGTGCCAGCAGACGACGGGACACTAACACTGAAGCTTTCTTT. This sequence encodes CASRRRDTNTEAFF.

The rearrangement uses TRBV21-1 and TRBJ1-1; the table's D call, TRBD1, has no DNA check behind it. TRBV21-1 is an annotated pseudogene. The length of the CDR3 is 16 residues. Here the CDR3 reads CASSKAPGTGEAEAFF. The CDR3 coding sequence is TGTGCCAGCAGCAAAGCCCCCGGGACAGGGGAGGCTGAAGCTTTCTTT.

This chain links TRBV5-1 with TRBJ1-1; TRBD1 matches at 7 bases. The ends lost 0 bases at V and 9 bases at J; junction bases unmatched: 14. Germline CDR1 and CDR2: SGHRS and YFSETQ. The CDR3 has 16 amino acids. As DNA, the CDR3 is TGCGCCAGCAGCTTGGTGGGGATACAGGGGACCGGGCAAGCTTTCTTT. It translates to CASSLVGIQGTGQAFF.

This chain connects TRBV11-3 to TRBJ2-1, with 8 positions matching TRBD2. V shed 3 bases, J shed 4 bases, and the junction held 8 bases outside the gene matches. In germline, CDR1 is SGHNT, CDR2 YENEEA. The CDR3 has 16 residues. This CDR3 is CASSLEIREGYNEQFF. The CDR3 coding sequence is TGTGCCAGCAGCTTGGAAATACGGGAGGGATACAATGAGCAGTTCTTC.

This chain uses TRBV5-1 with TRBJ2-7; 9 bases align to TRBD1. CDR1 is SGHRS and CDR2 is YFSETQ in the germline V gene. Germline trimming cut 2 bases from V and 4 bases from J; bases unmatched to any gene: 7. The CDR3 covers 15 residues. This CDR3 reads CASSFGTGRAYEQYF. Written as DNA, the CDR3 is TGCGCCAGCAGCTTTGGGACAGGGAGGGCTTACGAGCAGTACTTC. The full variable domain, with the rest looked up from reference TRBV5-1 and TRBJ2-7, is KAGVTQTPRYLIKTRGQQVTLSCSPISGHRSVSWYQQTPGQGLQFLFEYFSETQRNKGNFPGRFSGRQFSNSRSEMNVSTLELGDSALYLCASSFGTGRAYEQYFGPGTRLTVT.